The rows below give T cell receptor beta chains drawn from one sample of a study of shared clonotypes between healthy human individuals. Produced via immunoSEQ multiplex PCR; TCRdb's table is partial and in-frame only. The sample includes over 2,000,000 clones, around 95% of them seen just once. The material sequenced was naive CD8+ T cells from PBMCs. The source of these receptors is a man between 18 and 35 years old in good health. Some clones in this sample may be carry-over from other donors' samples. CDR3s include the opening cysteine and the closing phenylalanine or tryptophan. A D gene is named only where the DNA matches it firmly. Part of the rows lack a size; the others show once, few, many or a class for expanded clones.

d_call,clone_size,cdr3_length,j_call,v_call,cdr3_aa,cdr3_nt
TRBD2,.,16,TRBJ2-3,TRBV7-2,CATAPGLAVSTDTQYF,TGTGCCACCGCACCGGGACTAGCGGTTAGCACAGATACGCAGTATTTT
.,.,12,TRBJ1-1,TRBV2,CATQSYGSEAFF,TGTGCCACCCAAAGCTACGGGTCTGAAGCTTTCTTT
.,.,16,TRBJ2-3,TRBV6-5,CASSYTYDSLEDTQYF,TGTGCCAGCAGTTACACATACGACAGTCTAGAAGATACGCAGTATTTT
.,.,13,TRBJ2-3,TRBV21-1,CASSTMRQDTQYF,TGTGCCAGCAGCACCATGAGGCAAGATACGCAGTATTTT
.,.,14,TRBJ2-7,TRBV11-2,CASSLGHYPREQYF,TGTGCCAGCAGCTTGGGACACTACCCCCGGGAGCAGTACTTC
.,.,16,TRBJ1-5,TRBV5-1,CASRAFQGEGDQPQHF,TGCGCCAGCCGAGCTTTCCAGGGTGAGGGGGATCAGCCCCAGCATTTT
.,.,17,TRBJ1-1,TRBV25-1,CASSESRSGRTNTEAFF,TGTGCCAGCAGTGAATCAAGGTCAGGGAGAACGAACACTGAAGCTTTCTTT
.,.,11,TRBJ2-7,TRBV5-8,CASSRNYEQYF,TGTGCCAGCAGCCGGAACTACGAGCAGTACTTC
.,.,13,TRBJ1-1,TRBV10-2,CASSEHRDTEAFF,TGCGCCAGCAGTGAGCACAGGGACACTGAAGCTTTCTTT
.,.,18,TRBJ2-3,TRBV4-3,CASSQRERGDYHTDTQYF,TGCGCCAGCAGCCAACGCGAGAGGGGCGACTACCACACAGATACGCAGTATTTT
.,.,14,TRBJ1-2,TRBV19,CASSIVPWNYGYTF,TGTGCCAGTAGTATAGTCCCATGGAACTATGGCTACACCTTC
.,.,11,TRBJ2-5,TRBV19,CASSFQETQYF,TGTGCCAGTAGTTTCCAAGAGACCCAGTACTTC
.,.,12,TRBJ2-1,TRBV7-9,CASRGDHNEQFF,TGTGCCAGCAGAGGGGATCACAATGAGCAGTTCTTC
.,.,15,TRBJ2-7,TRBV9,CASSVGSGIPYEQYF,TGTGCCAGCAGCGTAGGGTCTGGCATCCCCTACGAGCAGTACTTC
.,.,13,TRBJ2-7,TRBV7-9,CASSLAWDGEQYF,TGTGCCAGCAGCTTAGCTTGGGACGGCGAGCAGTACTTC
.,.,18,TRBJ1-4,TRBV28,CASSLDSLDAGKDEKLFF,TGTGCCAGCAGTTTAGACAGCCTAGACGCGGGGAAAGATGAAAAACTGTTTTTT
.,once,11,TRBJ2-3,TRBV10-3,CATYDTDTQYF,TGTGCCACCTACGACACAGATACGCAGTATTTT
TRBD2,.,15,TRBJ2-3,TRBV5-1,CASSLASGGTDTQYF,TGCGCCAGCAGCTTGGCTAGCGGGGGGACAGATACGCAGTATTTT
.,.,13,TRBJ2-7,TRBV27,CASSLGSTYEQYF,TGTGCCAGCAGTTTAGGGTCAACCTACGAGCAGTACTTC
.,.,15,TRBJ2-1,TRBV9,CASSDSRGVENEQFF,TGTGCCAGCAGCGACTCCCGGGGCGTTGAAAATGAGCAGTTCTTC
.,.,14,TRBJ2-7,TRBV9,CASSVAGLGYEQYF,TGTGCCAGCAGCGTAGCAGGTTTGGGGTACGAGCAGTACTTC
.,.,15,TRBJ2-1,TRBV7-9,CASSLGTTPYNEQFF,TGTGCCAGCAGCTTAGGGACTACCCCCTACAATGAGCAGTTCTTC
.,.,14,TRBJ1-5,TRBV15,CATSSSSSSRAQHF,TGTGCCACCAGCTCTTCGTCGAGTTCGAGGGCCCAGCATTTT
TRBD1,.,15,TRBJ2-5,TRBV13,CASSLTGGARETQYF,TGTGCCAGCAGCCTCACAGGGGGCGCGAGAGAGACCCAGTACTTC